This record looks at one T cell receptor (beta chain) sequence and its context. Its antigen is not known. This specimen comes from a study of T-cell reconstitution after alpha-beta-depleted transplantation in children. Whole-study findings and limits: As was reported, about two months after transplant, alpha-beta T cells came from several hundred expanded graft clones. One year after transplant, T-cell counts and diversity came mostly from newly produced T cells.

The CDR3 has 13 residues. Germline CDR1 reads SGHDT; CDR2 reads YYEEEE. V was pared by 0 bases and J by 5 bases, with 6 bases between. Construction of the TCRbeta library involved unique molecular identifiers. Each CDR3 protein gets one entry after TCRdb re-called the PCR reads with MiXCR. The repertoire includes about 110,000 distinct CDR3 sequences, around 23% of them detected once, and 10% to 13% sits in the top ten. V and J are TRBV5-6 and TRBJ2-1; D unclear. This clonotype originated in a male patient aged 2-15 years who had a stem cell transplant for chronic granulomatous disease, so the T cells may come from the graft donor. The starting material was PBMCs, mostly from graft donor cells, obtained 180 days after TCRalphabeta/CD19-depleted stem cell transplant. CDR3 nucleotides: TGTGCCAGCAGCTTGGCCGGAAACAATGAGCAGTTCTTC. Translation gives CASSLAGNNEQFF.